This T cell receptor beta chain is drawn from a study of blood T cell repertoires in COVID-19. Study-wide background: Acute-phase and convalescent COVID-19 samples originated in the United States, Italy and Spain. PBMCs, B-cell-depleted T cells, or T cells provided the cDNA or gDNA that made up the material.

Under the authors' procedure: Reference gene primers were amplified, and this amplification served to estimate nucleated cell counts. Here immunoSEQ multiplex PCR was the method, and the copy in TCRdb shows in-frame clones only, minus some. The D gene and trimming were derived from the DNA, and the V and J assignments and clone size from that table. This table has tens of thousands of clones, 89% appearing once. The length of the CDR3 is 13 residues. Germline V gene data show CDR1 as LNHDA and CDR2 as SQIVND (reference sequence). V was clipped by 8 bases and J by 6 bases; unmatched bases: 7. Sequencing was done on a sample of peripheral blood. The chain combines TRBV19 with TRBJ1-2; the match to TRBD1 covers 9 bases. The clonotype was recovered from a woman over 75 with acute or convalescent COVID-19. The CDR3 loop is CASHRGRGDGYTF. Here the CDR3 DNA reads TGTGCCAGTCACAGGGGGCGGGGGGATGGCTACACCTTC.